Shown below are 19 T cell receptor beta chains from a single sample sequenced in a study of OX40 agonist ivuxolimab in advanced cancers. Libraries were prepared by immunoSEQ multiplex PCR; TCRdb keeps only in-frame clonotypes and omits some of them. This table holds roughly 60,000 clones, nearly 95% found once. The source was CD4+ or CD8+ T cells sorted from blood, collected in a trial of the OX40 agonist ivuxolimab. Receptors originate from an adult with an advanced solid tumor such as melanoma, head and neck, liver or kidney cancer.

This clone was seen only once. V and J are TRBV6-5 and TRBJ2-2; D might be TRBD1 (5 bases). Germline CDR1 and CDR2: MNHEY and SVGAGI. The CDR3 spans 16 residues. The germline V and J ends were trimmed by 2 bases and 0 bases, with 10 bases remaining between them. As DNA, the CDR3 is TGTGCCAGCAGTTACCCGACAGACCCGAACACCGGGGAGCTGTTTTTT. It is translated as CASSYPTDPNTGELFF.

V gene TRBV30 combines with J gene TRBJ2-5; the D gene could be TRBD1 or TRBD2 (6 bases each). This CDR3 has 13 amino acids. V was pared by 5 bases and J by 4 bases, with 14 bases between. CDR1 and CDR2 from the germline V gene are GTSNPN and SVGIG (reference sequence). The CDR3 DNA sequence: TGTGCCTGGGCCGGGGGCGCCTTAGAGACCCAGTACTTC. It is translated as CAWAGGALETQYF.

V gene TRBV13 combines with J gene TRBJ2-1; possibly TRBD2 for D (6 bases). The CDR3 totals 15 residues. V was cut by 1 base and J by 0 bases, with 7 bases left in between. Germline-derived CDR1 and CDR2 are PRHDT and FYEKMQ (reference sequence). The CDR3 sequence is CASSLVGSSYNEQFF. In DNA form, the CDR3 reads TGTGCCAGCAGCTTAGTCGGGAGCTCCTACAATGAGCAGTTCTTC.

CDR3 amino acids: CASSGWGHPYEQYF. Here the CDR3 DNA reads TGTGCCAGCAGTGGGTGGGGTCACCCCTACGAGCAGTACTTC. V and J are TRBV7-9 and TRBJ2-7; D unresolved. V was clipped by 6 bases and J by 2 bases, with 14 bases between them. CDR3 length: 14 amino acids. CDR1 is SEHNR, CDR2 FQNEAQ, per germline (reference sequence).

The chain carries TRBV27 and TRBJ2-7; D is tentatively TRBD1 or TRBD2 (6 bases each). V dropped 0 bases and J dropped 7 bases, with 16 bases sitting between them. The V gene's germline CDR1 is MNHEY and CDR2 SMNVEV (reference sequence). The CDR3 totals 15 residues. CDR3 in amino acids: CASSLSGGARREQYF. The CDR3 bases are TGTGCCAGCAGTTTATCGGGGGGCGCAAGGCGGGAGCAGTACTTC.

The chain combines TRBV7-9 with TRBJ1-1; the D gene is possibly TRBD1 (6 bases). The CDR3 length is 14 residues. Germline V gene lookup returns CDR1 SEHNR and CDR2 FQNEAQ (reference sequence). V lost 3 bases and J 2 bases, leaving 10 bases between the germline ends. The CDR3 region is CASSFGGPNTEAFF. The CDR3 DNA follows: TGTGCCAGCAGCTTTGGGGGCCCCAACACTGAAGCTTTCTTT.

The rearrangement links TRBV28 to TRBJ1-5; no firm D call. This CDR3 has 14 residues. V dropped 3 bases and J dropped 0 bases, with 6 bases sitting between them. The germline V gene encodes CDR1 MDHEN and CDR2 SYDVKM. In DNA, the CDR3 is TGTGCCAGCAGTTTCAGAGGTAGCAATCAGCCCCAGCATTTT. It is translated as CASSFRGSNQPQHF.

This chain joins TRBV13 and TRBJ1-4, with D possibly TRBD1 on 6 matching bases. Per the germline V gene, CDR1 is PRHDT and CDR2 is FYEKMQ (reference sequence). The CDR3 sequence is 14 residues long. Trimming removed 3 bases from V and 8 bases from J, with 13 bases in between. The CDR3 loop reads CASSFRGREEKLFF. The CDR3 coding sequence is TGTGCCAGCAGCTTCAGGGGTCGTGAAGAAAAACTGTTTTTT.

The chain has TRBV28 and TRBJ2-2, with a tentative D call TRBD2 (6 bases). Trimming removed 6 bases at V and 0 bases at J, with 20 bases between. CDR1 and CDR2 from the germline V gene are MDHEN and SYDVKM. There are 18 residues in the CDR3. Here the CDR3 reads CASSDPTLAASNTGELFF. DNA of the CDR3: TGTGCCAGCAGCGACCCCACACTAGCCGCCTCGAACACCGGGGAGCTGTTTTTT.

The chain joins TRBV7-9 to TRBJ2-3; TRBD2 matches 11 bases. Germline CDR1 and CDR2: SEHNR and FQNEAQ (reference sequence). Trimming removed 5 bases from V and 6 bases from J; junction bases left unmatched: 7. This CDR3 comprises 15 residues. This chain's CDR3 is CASSPTSGITDTQYF. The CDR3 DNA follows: TGTGCCAGCAGCCCGACTAGCGGGATTACGGATACGCAGTATTTT.

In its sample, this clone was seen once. Written as DNA, the CDR3 is TGCAGCCCTAGACAGGGAGCCTACAATGAGCAGTTCTTC. It yields the protein CSPRQGAYNEQFF. The chain carries TRBV29-1 and TRBJ2-1; 7 bases are a match to TRBD1. This CDR3 is 13 amino acids long. The ends lost 8 bases at V and 2 bases at J; junction bases unmatched: 6. Per germline, CDR1 SQVTM and CDR2 ANQGSEA.

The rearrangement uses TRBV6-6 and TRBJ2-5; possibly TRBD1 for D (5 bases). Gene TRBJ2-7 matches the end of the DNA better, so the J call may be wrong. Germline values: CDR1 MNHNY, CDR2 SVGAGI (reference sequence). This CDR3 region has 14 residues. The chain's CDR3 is CASSYTSGLDEQYF. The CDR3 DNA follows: TGTGCCAGCAGTTACACGTCAGGGTTGGACGAGCAGTACTTC.

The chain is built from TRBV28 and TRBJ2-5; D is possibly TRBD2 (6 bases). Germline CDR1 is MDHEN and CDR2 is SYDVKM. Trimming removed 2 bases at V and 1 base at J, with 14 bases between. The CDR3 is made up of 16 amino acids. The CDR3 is CASSLMGGRSQETQYF. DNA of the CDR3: TGTGCCAGCAGTTTAATGGGGGGACGAAGCCAAGAGACCCAGTACTTC.

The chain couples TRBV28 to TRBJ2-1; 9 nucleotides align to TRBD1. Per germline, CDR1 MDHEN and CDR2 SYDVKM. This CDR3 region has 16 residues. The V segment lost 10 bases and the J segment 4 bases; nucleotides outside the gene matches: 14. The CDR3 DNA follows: TGTGCCACCGACAGGGGGGCGTTCGATTTTTACAATGAGCAGTTCTTC. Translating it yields CATDRGAFDFYNEQFF.

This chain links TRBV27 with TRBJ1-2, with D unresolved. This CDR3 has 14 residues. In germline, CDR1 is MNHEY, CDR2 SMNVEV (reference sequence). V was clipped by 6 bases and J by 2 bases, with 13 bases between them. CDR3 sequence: CASRPHGFNYGYTF. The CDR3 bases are TGTGCCAGCAGGCCCCACGGGTTCAACTATGGCTACACCTTC.

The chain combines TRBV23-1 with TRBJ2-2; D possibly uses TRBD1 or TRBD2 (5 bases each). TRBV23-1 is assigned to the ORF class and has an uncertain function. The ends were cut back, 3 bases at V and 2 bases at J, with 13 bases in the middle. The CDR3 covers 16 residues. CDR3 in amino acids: CASSHRDRPNTGELFF. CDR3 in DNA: TGCGCCAGCAGTCACCGGGACCGACCTAACACCGGGGAGCTGTTTTTT.

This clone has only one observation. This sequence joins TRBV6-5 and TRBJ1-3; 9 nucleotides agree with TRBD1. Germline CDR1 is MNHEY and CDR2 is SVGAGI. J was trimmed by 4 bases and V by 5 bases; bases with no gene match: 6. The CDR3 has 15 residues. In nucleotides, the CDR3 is TGTGCCAGCAGTCCCTGGACAGGGGTGGGAAACACCATATATTTT. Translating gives CASSPWTGVGNTIYF.

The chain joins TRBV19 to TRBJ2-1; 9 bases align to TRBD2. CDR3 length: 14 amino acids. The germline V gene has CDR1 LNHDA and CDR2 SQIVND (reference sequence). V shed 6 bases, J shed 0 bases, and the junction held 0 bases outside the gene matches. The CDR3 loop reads CASRLAGSYNEQFF. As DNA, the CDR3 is TGTGCCAGTAGACTAGCGGGCTCCTACAATGAGCAGTTCTTC.

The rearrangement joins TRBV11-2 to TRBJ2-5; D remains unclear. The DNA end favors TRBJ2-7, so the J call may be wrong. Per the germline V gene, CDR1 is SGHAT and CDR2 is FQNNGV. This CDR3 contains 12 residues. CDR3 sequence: CASSFSGYEQYF. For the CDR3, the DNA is TGTGCCAGCAGCTTTAGTGGCTACGAGCAGTACTTC.